Listed below are T cell receptor beta chains from one sample, sequenced in a study of OX40 agonist ivuxolimab in advanced cancers. TCRdb's copy holds only in-frame clones and misses some; the assay was immunoSEQ multiplex PCR. The repertoire holds 90,000 to 100,000 clones, around 82% seen once, with 3.5% to 4.5% in the top ten. Sequenced here: CD4+ or CD8+ T cells sorted from blood, sampled in a trial of the OX40 agonist ivuxolimab. Receptor source: an adult with an advanced solid tumor such as melanoma, head and neck, liver or kidney cancer. Each CDR3 is given with its conserved first and last residue. A D gene is named only where the DNA matches it firmly. Size values are once, few and many counts, or a class for expanded clones, and some rows have none.

j_call: TRBJ2-7; clone_size: -; d_call: -; v_call: TRBV2; cdr3_aa: CASSRGTDYEQYF; cdr3_nt: TGTGCCAGCAGCCGCGGGACTGACTACGAGCAGTACTTC
j_call: TRBJ1-2; clone_size: -; d_call: -; v_call: TRBV27; cdr3_aa: CASSFRLYGYTF; cdr3_nt: TGTGCCAGCAGTTTTCGCCTCTATGGCTACACCTTC
j_call: TRBJ1-1; clone_size: -; d_call: -; v_call: TRBV10-2; cdr3_aa: CASSVVNTEAFF; cdr3_nt: TGCGCCAGCAGTGTTGTGAACACTGAAGCTTTCTTT
j_call: TRBJ2-5; clone_size: -; d_call: -; v_call: TRBV9; cdr3_aa: CASSVGTIQETQYF; cdr3_nt: TGTGCCAGCAGCGTCGGGACGATTCAAGAGACCCAGTACTTC
j_call: TRBJ1-2; clone_size: -; d_call: TRBD1; v_call: TRBV6-5; cdr3_aa: CASTPGDSRYGYTF; cdr3_nt: TGTGCCAGCACCCCCGGGGACAGCCGCTATGGCTACACCTTC
j_call: TRBJ2-7; clone_size: -; d_call: -; v_call: TRBV11-1; cdr3_aa: CASSSPQRADGSYEQYF; cdr3_nt: TGTGCCAGCAGCTCCCCCCAGCGCGCCGACGGGTCCTACGAGCAGTACTTC
j_call: TRBJ1-4; clone_size: -; d_call: TRBD1; v_call: TRBV6-5; cdr3_aa: CASGGTANEKLFF; cdr3_nt: TGTGCCTCAGGGGGGACAGCTAATGAAAAACTGTTTTTT
j_call: TRBJ1-4; clone_size: -; d_call: -; v_call: TRBV5-4; cdr3_aa: CASSSPKDEKLFF; cdr3_nt: TGTGCCAGCAGCTCCCCCAAGGACGAAAAACTGTTTTTT
j_call: TRBJ2-1; clone_size: few; d_call: TRBD2; v_call: TRBV19; cdr3_aa: CASSIGTSGVGEQFF; cdr3_nt: TGTGCCAGTAGTATAGGGACTAGCGGTGTGGGTGAGCAGTTCTTC
j_call: TRBJ2-2; clone_size: -; d_call: TRBD2; v_call: TRBV4-2; cdr3_aa: CASSQGAGGPGGELFF; cdr3_nt: TGTGCCAGCAGCCAAGGAGCGGGGGGGCCTGGCGGGGAGCTGTTTTTT
j_call: TRBJ2-5; clone_size: -; d_call: -; v_call: TRBV6-6; cdr3_aa: CASRGTGEEETQYF; cdr3_nt: TGTGCCAGCAGAGGAACAGGGGAGGAAGAGACCCAGTACTTC
j_call: TRBJ2-2; clone_size: -; d_call: -; v_call: TRBV30; cdr3_aa: CAWTYVGVARPSTGELFF; cdr3_nt: TGTGCCTGGACCTACGTTGGGGTAGCGCGACCATCCACCGGGGAGCTGTTTTTT
j_call: TRBJ2-7; clone_size: once; d_call: -; v_call: TRBV30; cdr3_aa: CAWKSGRPSYGQYF; cdr3_nt: TGTGCCTGGAAGTCAGGCAGGCCCTCCTACGGGCAGTACTTC
j_call: TRBJ1-4; clone_size: once; d_call: -; v_call: TRBV7-2; cdr3_aa: CASSLDPGASNEKLFF; cdr3_nt: TGTGCCAGCAGCTTAGATCCGGGGGCGTCTAATGAAAAACTGTTTTTT
j_call: TRBJ2-1; clone_size: -; d_call: -; v_call: TRBV2; cdr3_aa: CASSERGPSYNEQFF; cdr3_nt: TGTGCCAGCAGTGAACGCGGCCCCTCCTACAATGAGCAGTTCTTC
j_call: TRBJ1-1; clone_size: -; d_call: -; v_call: TRBV9; cdr3_aa: CASSVGSQNEAFF; cdr3_nt: TGTGCCAGCAGCGTAGGTTCCCAGAACGAAGCTTTCTTT
j_call: TRBJ2-1; clone_size: -; d_call: -; v_call: TRBV28; cdr3_aa: CASSMQDSRSYNEQFF; cdr3_nt: TGTGCCAGCAGTATGCAAGACAGCCGCTCCTACAATGAGCAGTTCTTC
j_call: TRBJ2-7; clone_size: -; d_call: -; v_call: TRBV4-1; cdr3_aa: CASSHTWTGVYEQYF; cdr3_nt: TGCGCCAGCAGCCACACCTGGACGGGGGTATACGAGCAGTACTTC
j_call: TRBJ2-2; clone_size: -; d_call: TRBD2; v_call: TRBV5-8; cdr3_aa: CASSSAAGSGRANTGELFF; cdr3_nt: TGTGCCAGCAGCTCAGCCGCGGGTAGCGGGAGGGCGAACACCGGGGAGCTGTTTTTT
j_call: TRBJ2-2; clone_size: -; d_call: TRBD1; v_call: TRBV6-1; cdr3_aa: CASSRTGLNTGELFF; cdr3_nt: TGTGCCAGCAGTCGGACAGGGCTGAACACCGGGGAGCTGTTTTTT
j_call: TRBJ2-2; clone_size: -; d_call: TRBD2; v_call: TRBV5-4; cdr3_aa: CASSPRTSFVYRGAVF; cdr3_nt: TGTGCCAGCAGCCCCCGGACTAGCTTCGTTTACCGGGGAGCTGTTTTT
j_call: TRBJ1-2; clone_size: -; d_call: -; v_call: TRBV19; cdr3_aa: CASSIDLSTYGYTF; cdr3_nt: TGTGCCAGTAGTATAGATCTCAGCACCTATGGCTACACCTTC
j_call: TRBJ2-3; clone_size: -; d_call: TRBD2; v_call: TRBV5-1; cdr3_aa: CASSLTSGGGTDTQYF; cdr3_nt: TGCGCCAGCAGCTTGACTAGCGGAGGGGGTACAGATACGCAGTATTTT
j_call: TRBJ2-1; clone_size: -; d_call: -; v_call: TRBV4-3; cdr3_aa: CASSQEGAPSSYNEQFF; cdr3_nt: TGCGCCAGCAGCCAAGAGGGGGCACCGAGCTCCTACAATGAGCAGTTCTTC
j_call: TRBJ2-1; clone_size: -; d_call: -; v_call: TRBV28; cdr3_aa: CASSPPGREQFF; cdr3_nt: TGTGCCAGCAGTCCCCCGGGTAGGGAGCAGTTCTTC
j_call: TRBJ1-6; clone_size: -; d_call: -; v_call: TRBV28; cdr3_aa: CASSFHSGNSPLHF; cdr3_nt: TGTGCCAGCAGTTTCCACTCTGGGAATTCACCCCTCCACTTT
j_call: TRBJ2-5; clone_size: few; d_call: -; v_call: TRBV7-3; cdr3_aa: CASSPDEQETQYF; cdr3_nt: TGTGCCAGCAGCCCCGATGAACAAGAGACCCAGTACTTC
j_call: TRBJ2-1; clone_size: -; d_call: -; v_call: TRBV7-6; cdr3_aa: CASSPGVNEQFF; cdr3_nt: TGTGCCAGCAGCCCCGGAGTGAATGAGCAGTTCTTC
j_call: TRBJ2-7; clone_size: -; d_call: -; v_call: TRBV11-3; cdr3_aa: CASSPDRITSYEQYF; cdr3_nt: TGTGCCAGCAGTCCCGACAGGATCACCTCCTACGAGCAGTACTTC
j_call: TRBJ1-2; clone_size: -; d_call: -; v_call: TRBV27; cdr3_aa: CASSTIDRNYGYTF; cdr3_nt: TGTGCCAGCAGTACTATCGACAGAAACTATGGCTACACCTTC
j_call: TRBJ2-7; clone_size: -; d_call: TRBD1; v_call: TRBV7-2; cdr3_aa: CASRLRPGQGAHEQYF; cdr3_nt: TGTGCCAGCAGACTTCGACCGGGACAGGGGGCCCACGAGCAGTACTTC
j_call: TRBJ2-7; clone_size: -; d_call: -; v_call: TRBV7-8; cdr3_aa: CASSPRGAGHYEQYF; cdr3_nt: TGTGCCAGCAGCCCACGTGGGGCAGGACACTACGAGCAGTACTTC
j_call: TRBJ2-3; clone_size: -; d_call: TRBD2; v_call: TRBV28; cdr3_aa: CASSFSGATDTQYF; cdr3_nt: TGTGCCAGCAGTTTTAGCGGGGCCACAGATACGCAGTATTTT
j_call: TRBJ2-4; clone_size: -; d_call: -; v_call: TRBV28; cdr3_aa: CASSRGGGNIQYF; cdr3_nt: TGTGCCAGCAGCCGCGGCGGAGGAAACATTCAGTACTTC
j_call: TRBJ2-2; clone_size: -; d_call: -; v_call: TRBV5-8; cdr3_aa: CASSLAWGPGSGELFF; cdr3_nt: TGTGCCAGCAGCTTGGCGTGGGGGCCGGGGTCCGGGGAGCTGTTTTTT
j_call: TRBJ1-6; clone_size: -; d_call: -; v_call: TRBV27; cdr3_aa: CASSFFPREVNSPLHF; cdr3_nt: TGTGCCAGCAGTTTCTTTCCGAGGGAGGTGAATTCACCCCTCCACTTT
j_call: TRBJ2-5; clone_size: -; d_call: TRBD2; v_call: TRBV6-5; cdr3_aa: CASRTSGTLLGTQYF; cdr3_nt: TGTGCCAGCAGGACTAGCGGGACGCTCTTGGGGACCCAGTACTTC
j_call: TRBJ2-1; clone_size: -; d_call: -; v_call: TRBV5-1; cdr3_aa: CASSPGTNYNEQFF; cdr3_nt: TGCGCCAGCAGTCCCGGGACCAATTACAATGAGCAGTTCTTC
j_call: TRBJ2-1; clone_size: -; d_call: -; v_call: TRBV5-1; cdr3_aa: CASSAGASDEQFF; cdr3_nt: TGCGCCAGCAGCGCGGGCGCGAGCGATGAGCAGTTCTTC
j_call: TRBJ2-5; clone_size: -; d_call: TRBD2; v_call: TRBV6-1; cdr3_aa: CASSALAGGTGETQYF; cdr3_nt: TGTGCCAGCAGTGCACTAGCGGGAGGGACGGGAGAGACCCAGTACTTC
j_call: TRBJ1-1; clone_size: many; d_call: -; v_call: TRBV30; cdr3_aa: CACLTPGRGYNTEAFF; cdr3_nt: TGTGCCTGCTTAACTCCCGGGAGGGGTTATAACACTGAAGCTTTCTTT
j_call: TRBJ2-7; clone_size: -; d_call: TRBD2; v_call: TRBV7-2; cdr3_aa: CASSFRREDYEQYF; cdr3_nt: TGTGCCAGCAGCTTCAGGCGGGAGGATTACGAGCAGTACTTC
j_call: TRBJ2-3; clone_size: -; d_call: -; v_call: TRBV5-1; cdr3_aa: CASSFGSRSDTQYF; cdr3_nt: TGCGCCAGCAGCTTCGGTTCTCGGTCAGATACGCAGTATTTT
j_call: TRBJ2-1; clone_size: -; d_call: TRBD1; v_call: TRBV6-5; cdr3_aa: CASSYTGVVGNEQFF; cdr3_nt: TGTGCCAGCAGTTACACAGGGGTTGTGGGGAATGAGCAGTTCTTC
j_call: TRBJ1-2; clone_size: -; d_call: -; v_call: TRBV10-1; cdr3_aa: CASSEELNYGYTF; cdr3_nt: TGCGCCAGCAGTGAGGAGCTAAACTATGGCTACACCTTC
j_call: TRBJ2-7; clone_size: -; d_call: -; v_call: TRBV15; cdr3_aa: CATSRETSPAYEQYF; cdr3_nt: TGTGCCACCAGCAGGGAGACTTCACCGGCCTACGAGCAGTACTTC
j_call: TRBJ2-1; clone_size: once; d_call: TRBD2; v_call: TRBV5-6; cdr3_aa: CASSLASGNEQFF; cdr3_nt: TGTGCCAGCAGCTTGGCTAGCGGTAATGAGCAGTTCTTC
j_call: TRBJ1-1; clone_size: -; d_call: -; v_call: TRBV15; cdr3_aa: CATSRTVDTEAFF; cdr3_nt: TGTGCCACCAGCAGGACCGTTGACACTGAAGCTTTCTTT
j_call: TRBJ1-2; clone_size: -; d_call: -; v_call: TRBV10-3; cdr3_aa: CAIKSPTESYGYTF; cdr3_nt: TGTGCCATCAAATCCCCGACCGAGTCTTATGGCTACACCTTC
j_call: TRBJ2-2; clone_size: -; d_call: -; v_call: TRBV2; cdr3_aa: CASSAGLRLGPGELFF; cdr3_nt: TGTGCCAGCAGCGCCGGGCTCCGTCTCGGCCCCGGGGAGCTGTTTTTT
j_call: TRBJ2-5; clone_size: -; d_call: -; v_call: TRBV14; cdr3_aa: CASSQGLGETQYF; cdr3_nt: TGTGCCAGCAGCCAAGGACTTGGAGAGACCCAGTACTTC
j_call: TRBJ1-2; clone_size: -; d_call: TRBD1; v_call: TRBV28; cdr3_aa: CASSIFPQGANYGYTF; cdr3_nt: TGTGCCAGCAGTATCTTTCCTCAGGGGGCGAACTATGGCTACACCTTC
j_call: TRBJ2-3; clone_size: few; d_call: -; v_call: TRBV27; cdr3_aa: CASSLWTGTDTQYF; cdr3_nt: TGTGCCAGCAGTTTATGGACAGGCACAGATACGCAGTATTTT